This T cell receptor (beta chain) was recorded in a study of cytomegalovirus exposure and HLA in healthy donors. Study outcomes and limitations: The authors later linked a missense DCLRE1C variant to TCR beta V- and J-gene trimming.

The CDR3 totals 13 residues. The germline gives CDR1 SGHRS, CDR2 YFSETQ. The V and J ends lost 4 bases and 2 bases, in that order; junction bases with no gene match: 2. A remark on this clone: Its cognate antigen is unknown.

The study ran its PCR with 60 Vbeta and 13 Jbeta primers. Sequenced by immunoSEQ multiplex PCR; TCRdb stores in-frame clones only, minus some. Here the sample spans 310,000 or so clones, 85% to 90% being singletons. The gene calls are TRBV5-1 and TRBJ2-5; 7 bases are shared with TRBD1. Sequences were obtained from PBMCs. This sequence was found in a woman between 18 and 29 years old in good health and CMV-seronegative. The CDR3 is CASSMTGQETQYF. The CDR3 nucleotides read TGCGCCAGCAGCATGACAGGGCAAGAGACCCAGTACTTC.